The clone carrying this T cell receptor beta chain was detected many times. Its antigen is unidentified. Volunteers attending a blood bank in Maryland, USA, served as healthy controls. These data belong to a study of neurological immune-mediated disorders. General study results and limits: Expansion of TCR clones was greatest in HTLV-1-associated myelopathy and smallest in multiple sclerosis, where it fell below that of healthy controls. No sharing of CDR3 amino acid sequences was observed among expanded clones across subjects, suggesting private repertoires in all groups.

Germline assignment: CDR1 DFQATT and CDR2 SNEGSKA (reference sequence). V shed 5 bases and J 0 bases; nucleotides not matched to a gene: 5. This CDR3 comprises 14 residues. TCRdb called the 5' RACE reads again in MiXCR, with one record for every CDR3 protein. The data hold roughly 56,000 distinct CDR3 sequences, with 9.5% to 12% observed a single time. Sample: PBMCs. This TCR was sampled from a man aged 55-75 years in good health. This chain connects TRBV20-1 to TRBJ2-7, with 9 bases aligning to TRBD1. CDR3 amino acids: CSAAGTGSSYEQYF. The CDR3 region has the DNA TGCAGTGCTGCCGGGACAGGGTCCTCCTACGAGCAGTACTTC.